The 4 T cell receptor beta chains reported below all come from one sample, sequenced in a study of CD8+ T cells in alopecia areata. RNA was extracted and reverse transcribed into cDNA as the sequencing template. The assay was immunoSEQ multiplex PCR, and TCRdb's table has in-frame clones only and misses some. The sample lists 150,000 to 200,000 clones, 59% occurring once. Sequenced here: CD4+ T cells sorted from blood, sampled at week 0. These receptors all stem from a human donor with alopecia areata.

J is TRBJ2-4 and V is TRBV29-1; tentatively, D is TRBD1 (5 bases). CDR3 length equals 11 residues. The germline V and J ends were trimmed by 7 bases and 7 bases, with 11 bases remaining between them. Germline loops: CDR1 SQVTM, CDR2 ANQGSEA. The CDR3 sequence is CSAEAGNIQYF. The DNA of the CDR3 is TGCAGCGCCGAGGCAGGGAACATTCAGTACTTC.

The count of this clone is one. J is TRBJ2-5 and V is TRBV29-1; 7 positions agree with TRBD2. CDR3 size: 14 residues. The V segment lost 7 bases and the J segment 4 bases; nucleotides outside the gene matches: 12. Germline CDR1 and CDR2: SQVTM and ANQGSEA. CDR3: CSGSGNGGSETQYF. CDR3 sequence (DNA): TGCAGCGGGAGCGGAAACGGGGGGTCAGAGACCCAGTACTTC.

This clone was found a few times. The chain has TRBV4-1 and TRBJ2-7; D gene unclear. CDR1 is MGHRA, CDR2 YSYEKL, per germline. The CDR3 contains 13 residues. Trimming stripped 1 base from V and 3 bases from J, with 7 bases between. The CDR3 sequence is CASSQVGVYEQYF. The CDR3, as DNA: TGCGCCAGCAGCCAAGTAGGCGTCTACGAGCAGTACTTC.

This clone was observed a handful of times. The chain is built from TRBV7-4 and TRBJ1-5; the match to TRBD1 covers 8 bases. The junction had 9 bases not matched to a gene; V was cut back by 2 bases and J by 0 bases. The CDR3 extends over 18 amino acids. Germline V gene lookup returns CDR1 SGHVT and CDR2 SQSDAQ. The CDR3 region is CASSLTGGPPYSNQPQHF. CDR3 DNA sequence: TGTGCCAGCAGCTTAACAGGGGGTCCTCCTTATAGCAATCAGCCCCAGCATTTT.